The clone carrying this T cell receptor beta chain was detected a few times. A second PCR, run for about 7 to 11 cycles, used a sample-barcoded 5' primer plus a J-beta primer mix. TCRdb re-called the 5' RACE reads through MiXCR, storing one row per CDR3 protein. This table holds hundreds of thousands of distinct CDR3 sequences, around 24% found once. Drawing of peripheral blood yielded about 10 milliliters from each donor. The data stem from a study of blood T cells in healthy people across ages. The CDR3 has 14 amino acids. The germline V gene has CDR1 MNHEY and CDR2 SVGEGT. The V end was cut by 7 bases, the J end by 7 bases, with 18 bases between. These records were also assigned to another study, of T cells of mothers and their children.

The sequenced sample was blood. The source is a boy aged 5-17 years in good health. The J gene is TRBJ2-3, the V gene TRBV6-2 or TRBV6-3; tentative D call: TRBD2 (7 bases). The CDR3 nucleotides are TGTGCCAGCAAAAAGGGGGGGCCGGAGAATACGCAGTATTTT. It translates to CASKKGGPENTQYF.